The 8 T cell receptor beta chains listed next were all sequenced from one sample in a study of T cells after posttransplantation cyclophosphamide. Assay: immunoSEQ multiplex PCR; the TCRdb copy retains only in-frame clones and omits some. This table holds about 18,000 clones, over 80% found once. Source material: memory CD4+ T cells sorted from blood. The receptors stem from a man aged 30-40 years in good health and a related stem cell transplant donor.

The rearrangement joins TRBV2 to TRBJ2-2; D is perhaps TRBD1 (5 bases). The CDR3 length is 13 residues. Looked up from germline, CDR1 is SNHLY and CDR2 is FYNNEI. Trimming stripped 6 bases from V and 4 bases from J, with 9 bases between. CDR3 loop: CASREQVTGELFF. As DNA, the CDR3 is TGTGCCAGCAGAGAACAGGTCACCGGGGAGCTGTTTTTT.

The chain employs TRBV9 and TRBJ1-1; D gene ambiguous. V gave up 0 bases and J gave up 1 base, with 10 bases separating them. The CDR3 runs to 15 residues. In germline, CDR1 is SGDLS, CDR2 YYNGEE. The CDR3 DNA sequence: TGTGCCAGCAGCGTAGCACCCGGTCGGAACACTGAAGCTTTCTTT. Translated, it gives CASSVAPGRNTEAFF.

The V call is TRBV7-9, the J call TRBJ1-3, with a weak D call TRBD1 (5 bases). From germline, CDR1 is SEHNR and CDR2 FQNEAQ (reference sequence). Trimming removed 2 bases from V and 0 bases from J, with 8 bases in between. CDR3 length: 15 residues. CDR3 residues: CASSLQGPSGNTIYF. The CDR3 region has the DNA TGTGCCAGCAGCTTACAGGGCCCCTCTGGAAACACCATATATTTT.

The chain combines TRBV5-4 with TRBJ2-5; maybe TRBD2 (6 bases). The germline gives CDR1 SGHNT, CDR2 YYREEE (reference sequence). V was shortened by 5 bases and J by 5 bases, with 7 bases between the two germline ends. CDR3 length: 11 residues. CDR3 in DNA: TGTGCCAGCAGGGCGGGGGAGACCCAGTACTTC. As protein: CASRAGETQYF.

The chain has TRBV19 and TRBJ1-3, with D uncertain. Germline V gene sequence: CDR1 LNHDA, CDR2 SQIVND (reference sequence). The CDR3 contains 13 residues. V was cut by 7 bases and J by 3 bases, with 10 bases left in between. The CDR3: CASKLEVGNTIYF. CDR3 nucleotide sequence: TGTGCCAGTAAGTTGGAGGTTGGAAACACCATATATTTT.

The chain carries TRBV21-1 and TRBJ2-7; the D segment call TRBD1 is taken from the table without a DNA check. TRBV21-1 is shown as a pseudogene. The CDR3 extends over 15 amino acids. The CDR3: CASRPRDRECYEQYF. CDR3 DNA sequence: TGTGCCAGCAGGCCACGGGACAGGGAATGCTACGAGCAGTACTTC.

The CDR3 protein is CASSNTGDNEQFF. CDR3 sequence (DNA): TGTGCCAGCAGTAATACAGGGGACAATGAGCAGTTCTTC. This sequence joins TRBV7-9 and TRBJ2-1; 7 bases are shared with TRBD1. Germline lookup yields CDR1 SEHNR and CDR2 FQNEAQ (reference sequence). With V trimmed by 6 bases and J by 5 bases, 4 bases remained unmatched. There are 13 residues in the CDR3. Supplemented by reference TRBV7-9 and TRBJ2-1, the full variable domain reads DTGVSQNPRHKITKRGQNVTFRCDPISEHNRLYWYRQTLGQGPEFLTYFQNEAQLEKSRLLSDRFSAERPKGSFSTLEIQRTEQGDSAMYLCASSNTGDNEQFFGPGTRLTVL.

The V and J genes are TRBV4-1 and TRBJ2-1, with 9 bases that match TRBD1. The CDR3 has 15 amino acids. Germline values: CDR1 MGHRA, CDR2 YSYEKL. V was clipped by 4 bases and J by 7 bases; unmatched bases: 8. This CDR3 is CASSRPTGGVNEQFF. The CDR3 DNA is TGCGCCAGCAGCCGACCGACAGGGGGAGTGAATGAGCAGTTCTTC.